What follows are 8 T cell receptor beta chains derived from one specimen sequenced in a study of blood T cell repertoires in COVID-19. The repertoire was sequenced with immunoSEQ multiplex PCR; TCRdb's copy has only in-frame clones and lacks some. The sample lists fewer than 200,000 clones; approximately 86% were seen once. Specimen: peripheral blood. All receptors derive from a woman between 45 and 60 years old with acute or convalescent COVID-19.

This sequence joins TRBV6-2 or TRBV6-3 and TRBJ2-7, with D perhaps TRBD2 (5 bases). V lost 2 bases, J lost 1 base, and 9 bases lay in between. Germline V gives CDR1 MNHEY, CDR2 SVGEGT. The CDR3 length is 14 residues. CDR3 DNA: TGTGCCAGCAGTTACATCCGGGATTCCTACGAGCAGTACTTC. Amino acid sequence: CASSYIRDSYEQYF.

The chain is built from TRBV4-3 and TRBJ1-1; D gene unclear. V dropped 0 bases and J dropped 7 bases, with 15 bases sitting between them. The CDR3 runs 15 residues. CDR1 LGHNA and CDR2 YSLEER come from the germline V gene. CDR3 residues: CASSQDPAGRGEAFF. The CDR3 DNA reads TGCGCCAGCAGCCAAGATCCGGCAGGTCGGGGTGAAGCTTTCTTT.

This rearrangement joins TRBV19 to TRBJ1-4; weak D call: TRBD1 (5 bases). V was shortened by 5 bases and J by 8 bases, with 18 bases between the two germline ends. The V gene's germline CDR1 is LNHDA and CDR2 SQIVND (reference sequence). The CDR3 spans 15 residues. For the CDR3, the DNA is TGTGCCAGTAGTCCGATGGACAAGTTCGGAGAAAAACTGTTTTTT. As protein: CASSPMDKFGEKLFF.

V usage is TRBV30 and J usage is TRBJ2-7; D not resolved. Trimming removed 6 bases from V and 0 bases from J, with 6 bases in between. CDR1 and CDR2 (germline): GTSNPN, SVGIG (reference sequence). CDR3 length: 11 residues. CDR3 loop: CACKASYEQYF. As DNA, the CDR3 is TGTGCCTGTAAAGCCTCCTACGAGCAGTACTTC.

CDR3 sequence reads: CASGTTSGRTDTQYF. The CDR3, as DNA: TGTGCCAGCGGAACTACTAGCGGGAGAACAGATACGCAGTATTTT. The chain uses TRBV11-2 and TRBJ2-3; TRBD2 agrees at 11 bases. The length of the CDR3 is 15 residues. Trimming cost V 8 bases and J 3 bases; bases outside gene matches: 7. The germline V gene has CDR1 SGHAT and CDR2 FQNNGV.

CDR3 sequence (DNA): TGTGCCAGCAGCCCCGGACAGAGTGAAAAACTGTTTTTT. It specifies CASSPGQSEKLFF. This chain connects TRBV9 to TRBJ1-4, with a tentative D call TRBD1 (6 bases). The ends were cut back, 4 bases at V and 7 bases at J, with 11 bases in the middle. CDR1 is SGDLS, CDR2 YYNGEE, per germline. The CDR3 contains 13 residues.

The chain joins TRBV5-1 to TRBJ2-3, with 13 bases matching TRBD2. The CDR3 sequence is 17 residues long. From germline, CDR1 is SGHRS and CDR2 YFSETQ. The trim removed 9 bases at V and 4 bases at J, leaving 14 bases unmatched. As DNA, the CDR3 is TGCGCCACCCCCGACAGAACACTAGCGGGAGGGCCAGATACGCAGTATTTT. Its translation is CATPDRTLAGGPDTQYF.

In its sample, this clone was seen a few times. DNA for the CDR3: TGCGCCAGCAGCCAAGAAAGAGGGACAGGGCCAGAGACCCAGTACTTC. As protein: CASSQERGTGPETQYF. The rearrangement links TRBV4-3 to TRBJ2-5, with 9 bases aligning to TRBD1. After removal of 0 bases from V and 4 bases from J, the junction contained 6 bases not matched to a gene. This CDR3 is 16 amino acids long. Germline V gene lookup returns CDR1 LGHNA and CDR2 YSLEER.